Described below is a single T cell receptor (beta chain) sequence and its context. The sample comes from a study of control samples from healthy donors and cancer patients. The CDR3 runs 14 residues. Deletions cut 4 bases from V and 4 bases from J, with 16 bases between. Germline lookup yields CDR1 GTSNPN and CDR2 SVGIG (reference sequence). TCRdb keeps only in-frame clones here, not all; method: immunoSEQ multiplex PCR. The table includes 150,000 to 200,000 clones, around 96% detected once. V and J are TRBV30 and TRBJ1-2; D not certain. Source material: blood. The clonotype was recovered from a woman aged 25 to 39 in good health. The CDR3 reads CAWTPGRRSYGYTF. DNA of the CDR3: TGTGCCTGGACCCCGGGCCGGAGGTCCTATGGCTACACCTTC.